These 8 T cell receptor beta chains came from one sample sequenced in a study of response to subunit inactivated influenza vaccine. TCRdb reprocessed the RT-PCR reads via MiXCR and lists one record per CDR3 protein. The top ten hold 9.5% to 11% of the sample, which has hundreds of thousands of distinct CDR3 sequences, about 11% seen once. These data also featured in a second study, about T cells expressing NK-cell markers. This second study says: The authors made TCR beta cDNA libraries by 5'RACE template switching. This switching added a universal primer site and UMIs.

The sample was PBMCs from blood, taken on the day of vaccination. These receptors were obtained from a middle-aged man who received an inactivated influenza vaccine.

The rearrangement joins TRBV4-1 to TRBJ2-1; TRBD1 matches 7 bases. V lost 3 bases and J lost 4; bases outside the gene matches: 9. CDR1 and CDR2 from the germline V gene are MGHRA and YSYEKL. This CDR3 contains 16 residues. Written as DNA, the CDR3 is TGCGCCAGCAGCCAGACGGGACAGCATAATTACAATGAGCAGTTCTTC. This encodes CASSQTGQHNYNEQFF.

This clonotype was seen only a few times. This chain connects TRBV6-2 or TRBV6-3 to TRBJ2-1; 9 positions agree with TRBD1. Germline-derived CDR1 and CDR2 are MNHEY and SVGEGT. The V and J ends lost 6 bases and 5 bases, in that order; junction bases with no gene match: 11. CDR3 length equals 16 residues. The CDR3 reads CASSPGTGNGDNEQFF. The CDR3 coding sequence is TGTGCCAGCAGCCCCGGGACAGGGAACGGAGACAATGAGCAGTTCTTC.

V gene TRBV20-1 combines with J gene TRBJ2-3, with 9 bases aligning to TRBD2. The germline CDR1 and CDR2 sequences are DFQATT and SNEGSKA (reference sequence). The CDR3 runs 14 residues. J was trimmed by 5 bases and V by 8 bases; bases with no gene match: 11. The CDR3 spells CSTPPGLAGDTQYF. CDR3 DNA sequence: TGCAGTACCCCGCCGGGACTAGCCGGAGATACGCAGTATTTT.

This clonotype was seen more than once but under ten times. The rearrangement links TRBV5-1 to TRBJ1-6; D is unclear. CDR1 and CDR2 from the germline V gene are SGHRS and YFSETQ. The V end lost 0 bases, the J end lost 8 bases, and 3 bases lay between the germline ends. The CDR3 extends over 12 amino acids. CDR3 residues: CASSLEHSPLHF. CDR3 sequence (DNA): TGCGCCAGCAGCTTGGAGCATTCACCCCTCCACTTT.

The V call is TRBV7-8, the J call TRBJ1-3; D gene uncertain. This CDR3 is 15 amino acids long. The V gene lost 7 bases and the J gene lost 2 bases, with 15 bases spanning the gap. Germline values: CDR1 SGHVS, CDR2 FQNEAQ. CDR3 DNA sequence: TGTGCCAGCACCGCACATGAACGTACTGGAAACACCATATATTTT. This sequence encodes CASTAHERTGNTIYF.

The chain combines TRBV28 with TRBJ2-1, with 9 bases identical to TRBD2. The V gene end was trimmed by 7 bases and the J gene end by 4 bases; junction bases not matched to a gene: 17. Germline-derived CDR1 and CDR2 are MDHEN and SYDVKM. This CDR3 has 18 amino acids. CDR3 nucleotides: TGTGCCAGCACCGCCCTCGCGTTTAGCGGGAGTAAATACAATGAGCAGTTCTTC. This encodes CASTALAFSGSKYNEQFF.

This clonotype was found many times. The chain combines TRBV4-3 with TRBJ2-2, with TRBD2 as a possible D gene (6 bases). V was shortened by 0 bases and J by 3 bases, with 11 bases between the two germline ends. In germline, CDR1 is LGHNA, CDR2 YSLEER. The CDR3 loop spans 16 amino acids. The CDR3 is CASSQEWRGYTGELFF. The DNA of the CDR3 is TGCGCCAGCAGCCAAGAATGGCGGGGATACACCGGGGAGCTGTTTTTT.

This clonotype showed up just a few times. This chain joins TRBV27 and TRBJ1-2; D gene unclear. This CDR3 has 15 residues. Germline-derived CDR1 and CDR2 are MNHEY and SMNVEV (reference sequence). V shed 4 bases and J shed 3 bases, with 15 bases lying between them. CDR3 sequence (DNA): TGTGCCAGCAGTTCCCCGCTAGCCGGGGACTATGGCTACACCTTC. Translation gives CASSSPLAGDYGYTF.